The clone carrying this T cell receptor beta chain was recorded many times. These data originate in a study of blood T cells in healthy people across ages. The trim removed 6 bases at V and 4 bases at J, leaving 17 bases unmatched. The CDR3 runs 19 residues. Alongside a J-beta primer mix, a sample-barcoded 5' primer served in a second PCR lasting about 7 to 11 cycles. TCRdb re-analysed the 5' RACE reads in MiXCR, keeping a single row per CDR3 protein. The data show some 640,000 distinct CDR3 sequences, about 28% seen once. This rearrangement joins TRBV12-3 or TRBV12-4 to TRBJ2-3; 12 bases are shared with TRBD2. This sequence originates from a woman aged 80 or over in good health. Source material: blood. CDR3 amino acids: CASSLYPFLAGGNSDTQYF. DNA for the CDR3: TGTGCCAGCAGCCTTTACCCCTTCCTAGCGGGGGGGAATTCAGATACGCAGTATTTT.